These T cell receptor beta chains were read from a single sample in a study of response to subunit inactivated influenza vaccine. Using its own MiXCR run on the RT-PCR reads, TCRdb lists one record per CDR3 protein. The sample yields about 700,000 distinct CDR3 sequences, about 15% seen once. The source material was PBMCs from blood, sampled around 14 days before vaccination. The receptor set was obtained from a man aged 50 to 60 who received an inactivated influenza vaccine. The conserved cysteine and the conserved F or W are not part of the CDR3 here. Clone sizes are given selectively: once, few, many, or a class where the clone is expanded.

V gene	clone size	J gene	CDR3 protein
TRBV6-1	few	TRBJ2-5	ASRLGGTVQETQY
TRBV7-2	once	TRBJ2-1	ASSLGGSIANEQF
TRBV6-1	few	TRBJ2-7	ASRTPGLAGGYKQY
TRBV5-1	few	TRBJ2-2	ASNPTGNTGELF
TRBV29-1	few	TRBJ2-1	SVLKHRESRRNEQF
TRBV12-3/TRBV12-4	many	TRBJ2-1	ASSFSSGGPT
TRBV25-1	few	TRBJ2-2	ASSPRGSTGELF
TRBV7-3	.	TRBJ2-7	ASSPTGGAYEQY
TRBV27	.	TRBJ2-7	ASSRNPSGGPYEQY
TRBV7-2	.	TRBJ2-7	ASRHFTSGYEQY
TRBV4-3	.	TRBJ1-1	ASSPDSSAEAF
TRBV7-9	few	TRBJ2-7	ASSLDGAYEEQY
TRBV5-1	many	TRBJ2-7	ASSLGDVRSFSYEQY
TRBV6-2/TRBV6-3	few	TRBJ2-3	ASRLGLAGGPRTDTQY
TRBV20-1	few	TRBJ1-6	SARGGQGASYNSPLH
TRBV7-9	.	TRBJ2-3	ASIARYRGSTDTQY
TRBV7-2	.	TRBJ2-3	ASSLYRGTSTDTQY
TRBV20-1	many	TRBJ2-1	SARAPSGWTRNEQF
TRBV6-4	.	TRBJ2-1	ASSDSNSGGPNEQF
TRBV6-2/TRBV6-3	.	TRBJ1-6	ASILGPFSPLH
TRBV20-1	.	TRBJ2-1	SATQLAGGRYEQF
TRBV7-2	.	TRBJ2-7	ASSPARQGSEQY
TRBV20-1	many	TRBJ1-2	SARDPPFLVWDGYT
TRBV14	.	TRBJ1-2	ASSEIDRNYGYT
TRBV7-6	few	TRBJ2-1	ASKAGGFGEQF
TRBV12-3/TRBV12-4	.	TRBJ2-1	ASSLLAGTGNEQF
TRBV6-2/TRBV6-3	few	TRBJ2-2	ASSALDRVLTGELF
TRBV12-3/TRBV12-4	.	TRBJ2-2	ASSRLLRTGELF
TRBV25-1	few	TRBJ2-5	ASSDTGSSAETQY
TRBV6-2/TRBV6-3	.	TRBJ1-5	ASSYGQTSNQPQH
TRBV28	few	TRBJ1-1	ASRSQGDTEAF
TRBV20-1	.	TRBJ2-3	SARGSGYRSSPDTQY
TRBV27	few	TRBJ1-5	ASSFSFRDRASQPQH
TRBV6-2/TRBV6-3	few	TRBJ2-7	ASSRGTSVYEQY
TRBV7-9	.	TRBJ2-5	ASSAGTEQETQY
TRBV18	.	TRBJ2-2	ASSPRESNTGELF
TRBV12-3/TRBV12-4	few	TRBJ2-7	ASGRASSYEQY
TRBV25-1	.	TRBJ2-3	ASSDISTDTQY
TRBV20-1	.	TRBJ2-7	SASVIYEQY
TRBV4-2	.	TRBJ1-2	ASSQDTRGRGINYGYT
TRBV24-1	many	TRBJ2-3	ATSDGTVFTDTQY
TRBV7-2	.	TRBJ2-3	ASSQASGRSDTQY
TRBV6-1	few	TRBJ2-7	ASGHGRSGYEQY
TRBV7-2	few	TRBJ2-5	ASSLAVNQETQY
TRBV20-1	few	TRBJ1-3	SAQAGPGDTIY
TRBV10-1	many	TRBJ1-1	ASSEFSMNTEAF
TRBV20-1	.	TRBJ2-3	SARDGEGIDTQY
TRBV7-2	many	TRBJ1-1	ASSPGTGRAF
TRBV12-3/TRBV12-4	.	TRBJ2-2	ASSWGPGTGELF
TRBV10-3	.	TRBJ2-5	AISTRQGRETQY
TRBV20-1	.	TRBJ2-3	SALGQGVNTQY
TRBV6-2/TRBV6-3	.	TRBJ2-7	ASSYIAGTREQY
TRBV19	.	TRBJ1-1	ASTRGGTGGTLEAF